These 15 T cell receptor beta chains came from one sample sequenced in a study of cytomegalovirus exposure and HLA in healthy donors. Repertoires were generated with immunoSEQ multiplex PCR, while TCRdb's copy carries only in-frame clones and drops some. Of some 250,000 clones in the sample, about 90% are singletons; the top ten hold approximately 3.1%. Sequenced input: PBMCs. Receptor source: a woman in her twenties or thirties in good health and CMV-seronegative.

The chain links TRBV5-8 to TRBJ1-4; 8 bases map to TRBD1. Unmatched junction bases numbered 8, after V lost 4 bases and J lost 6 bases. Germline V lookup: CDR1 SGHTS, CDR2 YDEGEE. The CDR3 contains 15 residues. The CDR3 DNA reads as TGTGCCAGCAGCGGCCACAGGGGGTGGGATGAAAAACTGTTTTTT. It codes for CASSGHRGWDEKLFF.

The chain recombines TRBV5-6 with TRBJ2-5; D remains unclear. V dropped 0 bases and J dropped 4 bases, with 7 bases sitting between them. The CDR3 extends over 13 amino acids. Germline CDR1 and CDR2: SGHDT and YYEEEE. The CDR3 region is CASSLDMGETQYF. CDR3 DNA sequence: TGTGCCAGCAGCTTGGATATGGGAGAGACCCAGTACTTC.

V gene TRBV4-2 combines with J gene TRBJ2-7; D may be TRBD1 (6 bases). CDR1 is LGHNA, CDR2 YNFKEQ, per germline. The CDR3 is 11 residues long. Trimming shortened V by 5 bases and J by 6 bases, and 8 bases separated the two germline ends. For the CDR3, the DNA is TGTGCCAGCAGCGGGGACACCGAGCAGTACTTC. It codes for CASSGDTEQYF.

This CDR3 is CASSVASTGPRNTQYF. CDR3 DNA sequence: TGTGCCAGCAGCGTAGCCTCGACAGGCCCGAGAAATACGCAGTATTTT. V gene TRBV9 combines with J gene TRBJ2-3, with D possibly being TRBD1 (6 bases). Trimming cost V 0 bases and J 7 bases, with 18 bases left between them. The germline gives CDR1 SGDLS, CDR2 YYNGEE. CDR3 size: 16 residues. Together with reference TRBV9 and TRBJ2-3, the CDR3 gives the full variable domain: DSGVTQTPKHLITATGQRVTLRCSPRSGDLSVYWYQQSLDQGLQFLIQYYNGEERAKGNILERFSAQQFPDLHSELNLSSLELGDSALYFCASSVASTGPRNTQYFGPGTRLTVL.

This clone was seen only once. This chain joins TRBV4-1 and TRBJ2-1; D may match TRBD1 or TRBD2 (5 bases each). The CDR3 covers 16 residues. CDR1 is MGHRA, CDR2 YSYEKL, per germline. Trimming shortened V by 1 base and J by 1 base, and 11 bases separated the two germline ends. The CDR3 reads CASSQVPGTSYNEQFF. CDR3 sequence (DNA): TGCGCCAGCAGCCAAGTGCCGGGGACGTCCTACAATGAGCAGTTCTTC.

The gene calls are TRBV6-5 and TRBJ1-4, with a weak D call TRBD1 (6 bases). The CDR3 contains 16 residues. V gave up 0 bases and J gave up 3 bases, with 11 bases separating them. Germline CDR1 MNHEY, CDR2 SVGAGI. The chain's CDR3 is CASSYSTAGANEKLFF. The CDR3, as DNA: TGTGCCAGCAGTTACTCAACGGCAGGGGCTAATGAAAAACTGTTTTTT.

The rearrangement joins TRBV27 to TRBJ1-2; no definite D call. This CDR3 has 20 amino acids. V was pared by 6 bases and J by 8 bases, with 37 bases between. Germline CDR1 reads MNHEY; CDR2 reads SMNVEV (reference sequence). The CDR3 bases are TGTGCCAGCAGCTCTACCGCCCAAGGGTGGGCCCGAACGAGTTATCGCGGCTACACCTTC. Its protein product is CASSSTAQGWARTSYRGYTF.

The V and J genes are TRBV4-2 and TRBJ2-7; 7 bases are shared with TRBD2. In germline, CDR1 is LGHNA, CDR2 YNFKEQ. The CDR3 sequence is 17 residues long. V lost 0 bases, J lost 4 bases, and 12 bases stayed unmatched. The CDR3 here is CASSQEGDLAGAYEQYF. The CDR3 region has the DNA TGTGCCAGCAGCCAAGAGGGGGACTTGGCGGGAGCTTACGAGCAGTACTTC.

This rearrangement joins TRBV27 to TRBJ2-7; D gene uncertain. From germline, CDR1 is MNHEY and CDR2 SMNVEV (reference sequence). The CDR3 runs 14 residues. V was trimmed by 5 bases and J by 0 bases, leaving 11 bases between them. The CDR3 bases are TGTGCCAGCAGTGGGAAGCCGAGCTCCTACGAGCAGTACTTC. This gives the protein CASSGKPSSYEQYF.

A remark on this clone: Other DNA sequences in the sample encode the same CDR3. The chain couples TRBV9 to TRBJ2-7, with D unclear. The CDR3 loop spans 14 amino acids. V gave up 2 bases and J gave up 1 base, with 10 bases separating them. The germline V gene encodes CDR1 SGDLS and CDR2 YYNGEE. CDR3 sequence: CASSVGSSSYEQYF. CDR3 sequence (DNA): TGTGCCAGCAGCGTGGGCAGCTCGTCCTACGAGCAGTACTTC.

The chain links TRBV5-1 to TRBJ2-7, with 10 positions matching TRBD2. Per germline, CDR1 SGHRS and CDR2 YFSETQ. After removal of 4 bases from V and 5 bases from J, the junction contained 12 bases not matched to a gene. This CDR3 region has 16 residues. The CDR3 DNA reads TGCGCCAGCAGCGACTCCCTACTAGCGGGACGACACGAGCAGTACTTC. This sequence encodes CASSDSLLAGRHEQYF. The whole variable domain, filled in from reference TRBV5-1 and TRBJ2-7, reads KAGVTQTPRYLIKTRGQQVTLSCSPISGHRSVSWYQQTPGQGLQFLFEYFSETQRNKGNFPGRFSGRQFSNSRSEMNVSTLELGDSALYLCASSDSLLAGRHEQYFGPGTRLTVT.

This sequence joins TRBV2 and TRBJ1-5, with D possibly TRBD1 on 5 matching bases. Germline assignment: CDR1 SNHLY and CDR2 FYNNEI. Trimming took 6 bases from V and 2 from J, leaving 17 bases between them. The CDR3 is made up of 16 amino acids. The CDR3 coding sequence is TGTGCCAGCAGAAGCGCGGGGGGTATGGGCAATCAGCCCCAGCATTTT. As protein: CASRSAGGMGNQPQHF.

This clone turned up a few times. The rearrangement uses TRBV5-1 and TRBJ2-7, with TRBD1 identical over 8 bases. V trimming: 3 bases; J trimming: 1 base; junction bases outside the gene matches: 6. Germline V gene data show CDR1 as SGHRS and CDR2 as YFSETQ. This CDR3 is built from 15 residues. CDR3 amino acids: CASSWGQDGSYEQYF. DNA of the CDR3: TGCGCCAGCAGCTGGGGACAGGACGGATCCTACGAGCAGTACTTC.

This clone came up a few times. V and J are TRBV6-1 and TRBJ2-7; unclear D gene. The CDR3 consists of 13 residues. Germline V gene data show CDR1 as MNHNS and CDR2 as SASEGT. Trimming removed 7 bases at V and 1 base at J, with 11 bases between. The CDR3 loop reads CASMEVGSYEQYF. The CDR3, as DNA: TGTGCCAGCATGGAAGTGGGTTCCTACGAGCAGTACTTC.

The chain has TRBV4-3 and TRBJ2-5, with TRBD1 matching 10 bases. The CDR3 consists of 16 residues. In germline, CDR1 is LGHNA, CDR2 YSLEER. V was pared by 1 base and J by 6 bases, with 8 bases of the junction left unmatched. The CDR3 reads CASSQVSGQGTKTQYF. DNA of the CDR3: TGCGCCAGCAGCCAAGTGTCGGGACAGGGGACTAAGACCCAGTACTTC.